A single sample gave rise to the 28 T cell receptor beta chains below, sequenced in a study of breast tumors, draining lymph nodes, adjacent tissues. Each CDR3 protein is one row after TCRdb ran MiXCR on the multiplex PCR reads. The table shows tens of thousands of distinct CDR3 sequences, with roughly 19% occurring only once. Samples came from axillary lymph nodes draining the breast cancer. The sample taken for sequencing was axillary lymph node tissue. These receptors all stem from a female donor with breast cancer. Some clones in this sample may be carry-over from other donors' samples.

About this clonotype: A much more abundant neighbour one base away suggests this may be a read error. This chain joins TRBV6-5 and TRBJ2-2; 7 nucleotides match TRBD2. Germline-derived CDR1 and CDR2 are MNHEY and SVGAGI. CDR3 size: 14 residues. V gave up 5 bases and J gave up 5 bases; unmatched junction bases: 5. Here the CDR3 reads CASSMAGETGELFF. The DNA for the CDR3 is TGTGCCAGCAGTATGGCGGGAGAGACCGGGGAGCTGTTTTTT.

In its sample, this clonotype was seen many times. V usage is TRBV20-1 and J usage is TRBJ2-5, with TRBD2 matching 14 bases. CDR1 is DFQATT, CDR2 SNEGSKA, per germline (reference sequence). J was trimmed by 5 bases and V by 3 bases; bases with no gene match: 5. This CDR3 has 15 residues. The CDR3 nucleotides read TGCAGTGCTAGGGGGACTAGCGGGAGAGAGGAGACCCAGTACTTC. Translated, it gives CSARGTSGREETQYF.

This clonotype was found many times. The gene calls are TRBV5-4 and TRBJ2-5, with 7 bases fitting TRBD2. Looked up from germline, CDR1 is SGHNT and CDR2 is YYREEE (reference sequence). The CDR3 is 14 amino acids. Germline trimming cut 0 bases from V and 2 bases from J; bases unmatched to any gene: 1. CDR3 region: CASSLEREQETQYF. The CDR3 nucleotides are TGTGCCAGCAGCTTGGAGCGGGAACAAGAGACCCAGTACTTC.

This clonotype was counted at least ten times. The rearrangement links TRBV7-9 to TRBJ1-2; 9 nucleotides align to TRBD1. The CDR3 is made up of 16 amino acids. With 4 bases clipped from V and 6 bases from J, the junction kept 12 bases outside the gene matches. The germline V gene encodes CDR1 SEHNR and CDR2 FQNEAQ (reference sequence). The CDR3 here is CASSYNIRTGEDGYTF. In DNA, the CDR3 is TGTGCCAGCAGCTATAATATCCGGACAGGGGAGGATGGCTACACCTTC.

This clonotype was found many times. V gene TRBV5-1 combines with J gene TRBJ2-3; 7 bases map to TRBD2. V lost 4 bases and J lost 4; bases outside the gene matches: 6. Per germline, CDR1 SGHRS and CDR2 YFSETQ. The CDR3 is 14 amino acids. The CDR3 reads CASSPQTSSDTQYF. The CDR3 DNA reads TGCGCCAGCAGCCCTCAGACTAGCTCAGATACGCAGTATTTT.

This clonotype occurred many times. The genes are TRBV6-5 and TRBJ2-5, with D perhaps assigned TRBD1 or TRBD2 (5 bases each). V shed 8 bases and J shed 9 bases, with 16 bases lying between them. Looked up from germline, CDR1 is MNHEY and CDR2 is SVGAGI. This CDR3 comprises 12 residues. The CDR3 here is CASGTTAGAQYF. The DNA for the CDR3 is TGTGCCAGCGGGACGACGGCCGGGGCCCAGTACTTC.

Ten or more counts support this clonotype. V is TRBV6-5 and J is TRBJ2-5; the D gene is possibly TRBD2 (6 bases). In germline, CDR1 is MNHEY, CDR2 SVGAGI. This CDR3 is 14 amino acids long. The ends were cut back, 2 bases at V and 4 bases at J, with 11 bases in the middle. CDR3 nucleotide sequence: TGTGCCAGCAGTTACGGGGGACTTATAGAGACCCAGTACTTC. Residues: CASSYGGLIETQYF.

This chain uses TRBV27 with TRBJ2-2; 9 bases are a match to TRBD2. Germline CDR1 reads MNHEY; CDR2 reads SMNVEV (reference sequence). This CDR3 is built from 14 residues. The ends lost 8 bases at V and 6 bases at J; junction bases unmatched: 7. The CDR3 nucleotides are TGTGCCAGCGGCCTTAGCGGGAGAGCCGGGGAGCTGTTTTTT. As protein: CASGLSGRAGELFF.

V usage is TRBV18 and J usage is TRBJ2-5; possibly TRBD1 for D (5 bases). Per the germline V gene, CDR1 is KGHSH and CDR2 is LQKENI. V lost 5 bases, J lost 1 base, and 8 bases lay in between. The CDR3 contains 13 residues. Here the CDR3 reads CASSSGIQETQYF. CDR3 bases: TGTGCCAGCTCATCAGGGATCCAAGAGACCCAGTACTTC.

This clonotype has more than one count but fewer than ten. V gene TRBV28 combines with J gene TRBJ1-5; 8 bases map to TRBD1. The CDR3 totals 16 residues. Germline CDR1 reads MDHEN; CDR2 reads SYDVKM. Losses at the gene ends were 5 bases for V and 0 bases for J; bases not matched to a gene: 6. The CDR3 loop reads CASSPGTGYSNQPQHF. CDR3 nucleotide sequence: TGTGCCAGCAGTCCAGGGACAGGCTATAGCAATCAGCCCCAGCATTTT.

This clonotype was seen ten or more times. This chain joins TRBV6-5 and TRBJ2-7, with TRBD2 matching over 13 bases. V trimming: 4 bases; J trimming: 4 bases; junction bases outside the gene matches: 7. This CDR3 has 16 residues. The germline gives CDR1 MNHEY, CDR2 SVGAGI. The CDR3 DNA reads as TGTGCCAGCAGTTCAAAGACTAGCGGGAGGAGATACGAGCAGTACTTC. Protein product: CASSSKTSGRRYEQYF.

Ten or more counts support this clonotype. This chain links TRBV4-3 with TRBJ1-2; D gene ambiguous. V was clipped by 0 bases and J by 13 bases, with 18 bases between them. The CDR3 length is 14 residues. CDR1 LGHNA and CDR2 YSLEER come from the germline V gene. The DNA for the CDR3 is TGCGCCAGCAGCCAAGAGAGAATGGCGGGTCGTAGCACCTTC. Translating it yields CASSQERMAGRSTF.

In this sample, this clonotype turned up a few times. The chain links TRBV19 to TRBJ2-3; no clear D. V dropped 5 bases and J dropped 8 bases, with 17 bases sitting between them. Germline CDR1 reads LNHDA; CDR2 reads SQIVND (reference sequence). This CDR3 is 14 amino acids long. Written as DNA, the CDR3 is TGTGCCAGTAGTCCGGCCATGACTGTGGGTACGCAGTATTTT. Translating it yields CASSPAMTVGTQYF.

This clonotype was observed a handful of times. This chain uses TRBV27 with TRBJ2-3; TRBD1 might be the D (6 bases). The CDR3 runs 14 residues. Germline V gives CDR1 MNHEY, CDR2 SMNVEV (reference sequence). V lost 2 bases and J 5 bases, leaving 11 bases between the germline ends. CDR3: CASSLGAGVDTQYF. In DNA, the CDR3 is TGTGCCAGCAGTTTAGGTGCAGGGGTAGATACGCAGTATTTT.

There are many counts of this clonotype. The CDR3 loop reads CASSSTWGLAGGPGGNYEQYF. CDR3 coding DNA: TGTGCCAGCAGTTCGACTTGGGGGCTAGCGGGAGGTCCGGGGGGCAACTACGAGCAGTACTTC. The J gene is TRBJ2-7, the V gene TRBV12-3 or TRBV12-4, with 11 positions matching TRBD2. Unmatched junction bases numbered 23, after V lost 4 bases and J lost 3 bases. CDR3 length equals 21 residues.

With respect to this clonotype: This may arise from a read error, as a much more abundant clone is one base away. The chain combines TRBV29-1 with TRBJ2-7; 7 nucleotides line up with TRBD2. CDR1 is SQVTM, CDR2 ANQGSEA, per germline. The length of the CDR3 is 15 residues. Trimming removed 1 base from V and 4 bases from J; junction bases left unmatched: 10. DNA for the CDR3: TGCAGCGTTGAAGGTACTGGCGGGAGTTCTTACGAGCAGTACTTC. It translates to CSVEGTGGSSYEQYF.

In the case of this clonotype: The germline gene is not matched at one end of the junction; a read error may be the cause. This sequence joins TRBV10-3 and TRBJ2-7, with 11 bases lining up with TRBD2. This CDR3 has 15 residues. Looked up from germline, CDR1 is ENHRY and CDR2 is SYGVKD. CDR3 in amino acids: CAVSDGLAGTCEQYF. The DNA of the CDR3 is TGTGCCGTCAGTGATGGACTAGCGGGTACCTGCGAGCAGTACTTC.

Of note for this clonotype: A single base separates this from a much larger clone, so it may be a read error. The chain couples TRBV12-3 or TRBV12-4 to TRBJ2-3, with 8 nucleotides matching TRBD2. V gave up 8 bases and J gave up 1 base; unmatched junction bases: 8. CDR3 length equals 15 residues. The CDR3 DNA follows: TGTGCCAGCGGCCCCGGACTAGCAGGCACAGATACGCAGTATTTT. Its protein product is CASGPGLAGTDTQYF.

The CDR3 coding sequence is TGTGCCAGCTCACCACCGCAGGGACAGGCCGCTAACTATGGCTACACCTTC. Its protein product is CASSPPQGQAANYGYTF. J is TRBJ1-2 and V is TRBV18; TRBD1 agrees at 8 bases. The CDR3 is 17 residues long. V shed 0 bases, J shed 0 bases, and the junction held 6 bases outside the gene matches. Germline CDR1 KGHSH, CDR2 LQKENI.

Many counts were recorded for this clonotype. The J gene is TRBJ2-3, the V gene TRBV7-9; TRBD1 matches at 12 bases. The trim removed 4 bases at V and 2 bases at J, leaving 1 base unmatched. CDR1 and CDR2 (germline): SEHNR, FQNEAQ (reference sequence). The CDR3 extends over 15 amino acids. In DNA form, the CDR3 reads TGTGCCAGCAGCTCGGGACAGGGGGCCACAGATACGCAGTATTTT. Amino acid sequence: CASSSGQGATDTQYF.

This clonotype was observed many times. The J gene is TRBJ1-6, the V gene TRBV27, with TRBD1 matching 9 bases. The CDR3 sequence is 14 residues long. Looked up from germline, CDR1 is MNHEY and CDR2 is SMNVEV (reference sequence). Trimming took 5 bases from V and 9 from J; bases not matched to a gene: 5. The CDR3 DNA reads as TGTGCCAGCAGTCAGGGACAGGGAGGTTCACCCCTCCACTTT. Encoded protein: CASSQGQGGSPLHF.

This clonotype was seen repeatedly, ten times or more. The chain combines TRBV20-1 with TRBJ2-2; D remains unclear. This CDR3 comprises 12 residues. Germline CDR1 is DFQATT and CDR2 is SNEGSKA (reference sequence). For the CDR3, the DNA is TGCAGCCCTAGGGCGAACACCGGGGAGCTGTTTTTT. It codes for CSPRANTGELFF.

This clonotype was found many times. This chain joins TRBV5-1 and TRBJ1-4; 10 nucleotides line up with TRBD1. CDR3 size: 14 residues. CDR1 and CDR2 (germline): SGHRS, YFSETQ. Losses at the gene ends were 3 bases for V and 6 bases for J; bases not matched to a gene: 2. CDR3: CASSSGTGDEKLFF. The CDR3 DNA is TGCGCCAGCAGCTCCGGGACAGGGGATGAAAAACTGTTTTTT.

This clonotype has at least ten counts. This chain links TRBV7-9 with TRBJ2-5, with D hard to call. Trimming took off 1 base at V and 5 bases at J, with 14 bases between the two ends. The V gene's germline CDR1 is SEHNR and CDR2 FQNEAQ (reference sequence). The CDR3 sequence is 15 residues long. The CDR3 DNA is TGTGCCAGCAGCTTAGTGGACGGGCCGAAGGAGACCCAGTACTTC. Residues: CASSLVDGPKETQYF.

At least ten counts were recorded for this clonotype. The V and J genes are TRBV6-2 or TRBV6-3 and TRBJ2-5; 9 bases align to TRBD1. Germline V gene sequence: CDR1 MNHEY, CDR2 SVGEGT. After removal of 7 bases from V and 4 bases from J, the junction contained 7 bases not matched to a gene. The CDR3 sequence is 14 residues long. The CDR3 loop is CASTRDRVSETQYF. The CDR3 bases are TGTGCCAGCACCCGGGACAGGGTTTCAGAGACCCAGTACTTC.

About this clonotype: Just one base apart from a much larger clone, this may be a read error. The CDR3, as DNA: TGTGCCAGCAGTTGGGGAGGACTAGTTGGCGGGTCCTACAATGAGCAGCTCTTC. It is translated as CASSWGGLVGGSYNEQLF. J is TRBJ2-1 and V is TRBV12-3 or TRBV12-4, with TRBD2 matching 7 bases. CDR3 length equals 18 residues.

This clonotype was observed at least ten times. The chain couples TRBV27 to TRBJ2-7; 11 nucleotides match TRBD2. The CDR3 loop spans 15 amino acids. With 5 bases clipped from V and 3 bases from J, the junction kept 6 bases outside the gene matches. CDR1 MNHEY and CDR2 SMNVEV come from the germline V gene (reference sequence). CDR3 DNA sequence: TGTGCCAGCAGTATCAGACTAGCGGGAATCTACGAGCAGTACTTC. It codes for CASSIRLAGIYEQYF.

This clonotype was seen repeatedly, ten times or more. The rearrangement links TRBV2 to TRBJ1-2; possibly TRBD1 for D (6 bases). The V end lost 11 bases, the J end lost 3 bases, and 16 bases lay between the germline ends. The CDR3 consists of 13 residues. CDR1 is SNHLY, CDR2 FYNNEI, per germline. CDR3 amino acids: CASTGGLYYGYTF. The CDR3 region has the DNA TGTGCCTCGACCGGGGGGCTCTACTATGGCTACACCTTC.